These 13 T cell receptor beta chains were all obtained from the same sample, sequenced in a study of graft-versus-host responses after intestinal transplantation. These TCRs are of unknown antigen specificity. Measured with immunoSEQ multiplex PCR; TCRdb has only the in-frame clones, and not every one. The sample lists 85,000 to 100,000 clones; approximately 94% were seen once. The sequenced sample was unstimulated CD8+ T cells sorted from spleen or lymph node cells, obtained before intestinal transplant. Receptor source: a human donor who received an intestinal transplant.

The chain combines TRBV27 with TRBJ1-2; no clear D gene. The germline V gene has CDR1 MNHEY and CDR2 SMNVEV (reference sequence). The CDR3 runs to 14 residues. Trimming took off 5 bases at V and 4 bases at J, with 14 bases between the two ends. CDR3 protein: CASSRGRQAYGYTF. The CDR3 nucleotides read TGTGCCAGCAGTCGAGGGAGGCAGGCCTATGGCTACACCTTC.

V is TRBV7-6 and J is TRBJ2-5, with 15 bases aligning to TRBD2. Looked up from germline, CDR1 is SGHVS and CDR2 is FNYEAQ. The CDR3 spans 18 residues. Trimming took 2 bases from V and 2 from J; bases not matched to a gene: 6. Here the CDR3 DNA reads TGTGCCAGCAGCTTAATCGGGACTAGCGGGGGGTTTCAAGAGACCCAGTACTTC. Encoded protein: CASSLIGTSGGFQETQYF.

This clone was observed a handful of times. The rearrangement joins TRBV27 to TRBJ2-7, with D perhaps TRBD2 (6 bases). The germline V and J ends were trimmed by 8 bases and 3 bases, with 8 bases remaining between them. Germline CDR1 reads MNHEY; CDR2 reads SMNVEV (reference sequence). The length of the CDR3 is 11 residues. The chain's CDR3 is CASGGYYEQYF. The DNA for the CDR3 is TGTGCCAGCGGGGGGTACTACGAGCAGTACTTC.

V usage is TRBV28 and J usage is TRBJ1-1; the match to TRBD1 covers 8 bases. Germline CDR1 MDHEN, CDR2 SYDVKM. Trimming at V came to 7 bases and at J to 5 bases, leaving 18 bases not matched to a gene. The CDR3 runs to 17 residues. The DNA for the CDR3 is TGTGCCAGCACCCCTTTACTCGTTAGCAGGGGGCAGACTGAAGCTTTCTTT. Protein product: CASTPLLVSRGQTEAFF.

The CDR3, as DNA: TGCGCCAGCAGCGAGGGGGGAATGGGACTAGCCAAAGAGACCCAGTACTTC. It is translated as CASSEGGMGLAKETQYF. V usage is TRBV10-1 and J usage is TRBJ2-5, with 9 bases lining up with TRBD2. The CDR3 has 17 residues. V lost 6 bases to trimming and J lost 3 bases; unmatched junction nucleotides: 14. The germline V gene encodes CDR1 WNHNN and CDR2 SYGVQD (reference sequence).

V is TRBV19 and J is TRBJ2-3; possibly TRBD2 for D (7 bases). The CDR3 spans 15 residues. V dropped 5 bases and J dropped 4 bases, with 16 bases sitting between them. From germline, CDR1 is LNHDA and CDR2 SQIVND (reference sequence). The CDR3 region has the DNA TGTGCCAGTAGTGGGGGGGGCCAGGTGGCAGATACGCAGTATTTT. This encodes CASSGGGQVADTQYF.

The chain combines TRBV6-1 with TRBJ2-7; TRBD2 might be the D (7 bases). The CDR3 is 15 amino acids. The V end lost 3 bases, the J end lost 3 bases, and 15 bases lay between the germline ends. Germline V gene data show CDR1 as MNHNS and CDR2 as SASEGT. DNA of the CDR3: TGTGCCAGCAGTGACGGTTTGGGAGGGGGCTACGAGCAGTACTTC. Its protein is CASSDGLGGGYEQYF.

The chain couples TRBV5-4 to TRBJ1-1; 7 positions agree with TRBD1. V shed 7 bases, J shed 0 bases, and the junction held 18 bases outside the gene matches. The CDR3 is made up of 18 amino acids. CDR1 and CDR2 (germline): SGHNT, YYREEE (reference sequence). In DNA form, the CDR3 reads TGTGCCAGCGGTAACAAAAACAGGGGCGGTGAAATGAACACTGAAGCTTTCTTT. It specifies CASGNKNRGGEMNTEAFF.

The V and J genes are TRBV9 and TRBJ2-2; D unclear. Germline CDR1 is SGDLS and CDR2 is YYNGEE. V was trimmed by 0 bases and J by 8 bases, leaving 8 bases between them. This CDR3 has 13 residues. The DNA for the CDR3 is TGTGCCAGCAGCGTAGGAGGTGAAGGGGAGCTGTTTTTT. Amino acids: CASSVGGEGELFF.

The chain is built from TRBV29-1 and TRBJ2-1; 7 nucleotides agree with TRBD1. CDR1 and CDR2 from the germline V gene are SQVTM and ANQGSEA. The CDR3 consists of 14 residues. V lost 3 bases to trimming and J lost 5 bases; unmatched junction nucleotides: 7. CDR3 amino acids: CSVDGDSGHNEQFF. The CDR3 DNA is TGCAGCGTTGATGGGGACAGTGGGCACAATGAGCAGTTCTTC.

This chain uses TRBV7-2 with TRBJ1-1; D remains ambiguous. The CDR3 extends over 12 amino acids. The germline CDR1 and CDR2 sequences are SGHTA and FQGNSA. The V gene lost 4 bases and the J gene lost 1 base, with 4 bases spanning the gap. The CDR3 DNA is TGTGCCAGCAGCTGGGCGAACACTGAAGCTTTCTTT. Its translation: CASSWANTEAFF.

This clone appeared a single time. The rearrangement links TRBV27 to TRBJ2-1, with 7 positions matching TRBD1. Unmatched junction bases numbered 6, after V lost 5 bases and J lost 8 bases. The germline V gene has CDR1 MNHEY and CDR2 SMNVEV (reference sequence). The CDR3 contains 13 residues. The CDR3 DNA follows: TGTGCCAGCAGTATCCCAGGGGGTTATGAGCAGTTCTTC. Amino acids: CASSIPGGYEQFF.

This chain connects TRBV4-3 to TRBJ2-7; maybe TRBD1 (6 bases). The V and J ends lost 0 bases and 3 bases respectively, with 12 bases between them. Germline values: CDR1 LGHNA, CDR2 YSLEER. This CDR3 spans 15 amino acids. CDR3 protein: CASSQDLTGYYEQYF. The CDR3 DNA follows: TGCGCCAGCAGCCAAGATCTAACAGGGTACTACGAGCAGTACTTC.